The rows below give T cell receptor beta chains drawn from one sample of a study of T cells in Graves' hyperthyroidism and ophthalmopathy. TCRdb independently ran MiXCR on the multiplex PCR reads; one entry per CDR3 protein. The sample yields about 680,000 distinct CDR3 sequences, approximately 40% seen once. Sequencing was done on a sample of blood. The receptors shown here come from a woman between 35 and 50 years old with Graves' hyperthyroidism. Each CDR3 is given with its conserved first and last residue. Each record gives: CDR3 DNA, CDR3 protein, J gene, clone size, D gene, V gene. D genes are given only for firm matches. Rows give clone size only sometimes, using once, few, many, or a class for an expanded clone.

DNA: TGTGCCAGCAGTGAATACTTGGGAACTAGCAGCCAAGAGACCCAGTACTTC; CDR3: CASSEYLGTSSQETQYF; J: TRBJ2-5; size: NA; D: NA; V: TRBV25-1
DNA: TGCAGTGCTATGGGTAGTCGGTTTTACGAGCAGTACTTC; CDR3: CSAMGSRFYEQYF; J: TRBJ2-7; size: NA; D: NA; V: TRBV20-1
DNA: TGTGCCAGCAGCTTCGATGTAGCGACCTACGAGCAGTACTTC; CDR3: CASSFDVATYEQYF; J: TRBJ2-7; size: few; D: NA; V: TRBV5-8
DNA: TGTGCCAGCAGCGTACTAGGGGGAGGTGGAAACACCATATATTTT; CDR3: CASSVLGGGGNTIYF; J: TRBJ1-3; size: NA; D: NA; V: TRBV7-6
DNA: TGTGCCAGCAGTATCAATCCTGGAAACACCATATATTTT; CDR3: CASSINPGNTIYF; J: TRBJ1-3; size: many; D: NA; V: TRBV7-9
DNA: TGTGCCAGCAGTACAAGGGGCGCGAACTATGGCTACACCTTC; CDR3: CASSTRGANYGYTF; J: TRBJ1-2; size: NA; D: NA; V: TRBV6-1
DNA: TGCGCCAGCAGCCAGGGCCCAGGGGGTCCCTACGAGCAGTACTTC; CDR3: CASSQGPGGPYEQYF; J: TRBJ2-7; size: NA; D: TRBD1; V: TRBV4-3
DNA: TGTGCCAGCAGTTTAGCCCCGGGGGGTATCGGGAAGCTGTTTTTT; CDR3: CASSLAPGGIGKLFF; J: TRBJ2-2; size: NA; D: TRBD2; V: TRBV6-5
DNA: TGTGCCAGTAGTCGCCTTCCGGGACAGGGGAAGGATGGCTACACCTTC; CDR3: CASSRLPGQGKDGYTF; J: TRBJ1-2; size: many; D: TRBD1; V: TRBV19
DNA: TGCGCCAGCAGGCCTCGACAGCTCAACCCCTCTGGAAACACCATATATTTT; CDR3: CASRPRQLNPSGNTIYF; J: TRBJ1-3; size: many; D: NA; V: TRBV10-2
DNA: TGCAGCGTTGTAGTACAGGGGGCTGGAAACACCTTC; CDR3: CSVVVQGAGNTF; J: TRBJ1-2; size: NA; D: TRBD1; V: TRBV29-1
DNA: TGTGCCATCAGTGATAAGGAGAGACAGGGGGCAGACGAGCAGTACTTC; CDR3: CAISDKERQGADEQYF; J: TRBJ2-7; size: NA; D: TRBD1; V: TRBV24-1
DNA: TGTGCCAGCAAGGTCCCTCGGACCTCGAACACCGGGGAGCTGTTTTTT; CDR3: CASKVPRTSNTGELFF; J: TRBJ2-2; size: NA; D: NA; V: TRBV27
DNA: TGTGCCAGCAGCTCGGACAGCTTGACTGAAGCTTTCTTT; CDR3: CASSSDSLTEAFF; J: TRBJ1-1; size: many; D: NA; V: TRBV7-9
DNA: TGTGCCAGCGCGGGACAGTGGCTCGCAGAGACCCAGTACTTC; CDR3: CASAGQWLAETQYF; J: TRBJ2-5; size: many; D: NA; V: TRBV28
DNA: TGTGCCAGCAGCGCTAGCAGTAGATACGAGCAGTACTTC; CDR3: CASSASSRYEQYF; J: TRBJ2-7; size: few; D: NA; V: TRBV11-2
DNA: TGCGCCAGCAGCCAACCGGGACTAGCGGGCGAGCAGTACTTC; CDR3: CASSQPGLAGEQYF; J: TRBJ2-7; size: many; D: TRBD2; V: TRBV4-1
DNA: TGCGCCAGCAGCCAATCGGGACTAGCGGATCAAGAGACCCAGTACTTC; CDR3: CASSQSGLADQETQYF; J: TRBJ2-5; size: NA; D: TRBD2; V: TRBV4-3
DNA: TGTGCCAGCAGCTTGAACGAGGGGAGTGGGGAAGCTTTCTTT; CDR3: CASSLNEGSGEAFF; J: TRBJ1-1; size: many; D: NA; V: TRBV7-2
DNA: TGTGCCAGCAGCTTGGCGGGCAGGGAGGAGACCCAGCATTTT; CDR3: CASSLAGREETQHF; J: TRBJ1-5; size: once; D: NA; V: TRBV5-6
DNA: TGTGCCAGTCGACAGGGCAAAGCTTTCTTT; CDR3: CASRQGKAFF; J: TRBJ1-1; size: few; D: TRBD1; V: TRBV19
DNA: TGTGCCAGCAGCTTAACCACAGGGGCGGAGCAGCCCCAGCATTTT; CDR3: CASSLTTGAEQPQHF; J: TRBJ1-5; size: NA; D: TRBD1; V: TRBV7-9
DNA: TGTGCCAGCAGTGAATTAGCGTCCGCTTGGGGTGAAAAACTGTTTTTT; CDR3: CASSELASAWGEKLFF; J: TRBJ1-4; size: many; D: NA; V: TRBV25-1
DNA: TGTGCCAGCAGGAGGTTGACTAGCGGAAACACCGGGGAGCTGTTTTTT; CDR3: CASRRLTSGNTGELFF; J: TRBJ2-2; size: few; D: TRBD2; V: TRBV6-5
DNA: TGTGCCATCAGGGGCACGGGCCTTGAAGCTTTCTTT; CDR3: CAIRGTGLEAFF; J: TRBJ1-1; size: few; D: NA; V: TRBV10-3
DNA: TGTGCCAGCAGTTTACGGAAGGAAAAACTGTTTTTT; CDR3: CASSLRKEKLFF; J: TRBJ1-4; size: NA; D: NA; V: TRBV28
DNA: TGTGCCAGCTCACCCCTCGAAGCCCAGAACACCATATATTTT; CDR3: CASSPLEAQNTIYF; J: TRBJ1-3; size: NA; D: NA; V: TRBV18
DNA: TGTGCCAGCAGCCAGGACCGGGGGAGGGCCGGAGAGACCCAGTACTTC; CDR3: CASSQDRGRAGETQYF; J: TRBJ2-5; size: NA; D: TRBD2; V: TRBV11-2
DNA: TGTGCCAGCAGCCCTACCAGTTATGGTGGGAACTATGGCTACACCTTC; CDR3: CASSPTSYGGNYGYTF; J: TRBJ1-2; size: many; D: NA; V: TRBV7-9
DNA: TGTGCCAGCAGCCCAGAGGGTAGCGGGTACAACGAGCAGTACTTC; CDR3: CASSPEGSGYNEQYF; J: TRBJ2-7; size: NA; D: TRBD2; V: TRBV7-9
DNA: TGCGCCAGCAGCCGGGACAGGACTAACTATGGCTACACCTTC; CDR3: CASSRDRTNYGYTF; J: TRBJ1-2; size: few; D: TRBD1; V: TRBV4-3
DNA: TGTGCCAGTAGTCCCCAGGACACGTTTAATGAAAAACTGTTTTTT; CDR3: CASSPQDTFNEKLFF; J: TRBJ1-4; size: many; D: NA; V: TRBV19
DNA: TGTGCCAGTAAAGTTCGGGACCCACAAACCTGGGTTGGGGCTTGGAGCTCTGGCTACACCTTC; CDR3: CASKVRDPQTWVGAWSSGYTF; J: TRBJ1-2; size: few; D: NA; V: TRBV19
DNA: TGCAGTGCTACAACGGGACTCGTGAACACTGAAGCTTTCTTT; CDR3: CSATTGLVNTEAFF; J: TRBJ1-1; size: many; D: NA; V: TRBV20-1